This TCR beta chain was captured by sequencing in a study of cytotoxic CD8 clonotypes in ibrutinib-treated CLL. Regarding the study as a whole: Sampling time points were not equivalent between sustained-remission and progressing patients. Public clonotypes (which were uncommon) either contracted or remained stable on treatment.

Depth targeted 1 in 200,000 to 1 in 1 million T cells, averaging roughly 9.7x coverage per clonotype. TCRdb's copy holds only in-frame clones and misses some; the assay was immunoSEQ multiplex PCR. This sample has 150,000 to 200,000 clones, with about 88% found just once. TCR beta libraries used approximately 1.8 micrograms of genomic DNA from cryopreserved PBMCs. On this clone itself: Its target is not known.

This sequence originates from a human donor with chronic lymphocytic leukemia. The input for sequencing was PBMCs, taken at disease progression, from a patient treated with ibrutinib.

CDR3 in amino acids: CASSRDGDWGGYTF. The CDR3 DNA sequence: TGTGCCAGCAGCAGGGACGGAGATTGGGGAGGCTACACCTTC. V gene TRBV6-1 combines with J gene TRBJ1-2; TRBD1 might be the D (5 bases). CDR1 and CDR2 from the germline V gene are MNHNS and SASEGT. CDR3 size: 14 residues. Trimming took 6 bases from V and 8 from J, leaving 19 bases between them.